These T cell receptor beta chains were read from a single sample in a study of Tregs in tolerant kidney transplant recipients. Assay: immunoSEQ multiplex PCR; the TCRdb copy retains only in-frame clones and omits some. The table includes some 74,000 clones, under 95% detected once. The sample in question was Tregs from blood, obtained before the transplant. Receptor source: a human donor who received a combined kidney and bone marrow transplant. Both conserved end residues are trimmed from each CDR3.

v_call: TRBV6-1
cdr3_aa: ASSVRLADTNTGELF

v_call: TRBV2
cdr3_aa: ASSDGSGRAGELF

v_call: TRBV28
cdr3_aa: ASSPHRGGETQY

v_call: TRBV7-9
cdr3_aa: ASSNPGALTDTQY

v_call: TRBV21-1
cdr3_aa: ASSKVGGLGGELF

v_call: TRBV28
cdr3_aa: ASSLESGGLGSTGEQF

v_call: TRBV27
cdr3_aa: ASSLTWGNEQF

v_call: TRBV27
cdr3_aa: ASSTKTGGHEKLF

v_call: TRBV18
cdr3_aa: ASSPRKAGFYNEQF

v_call: TRBV9
cdr3_aa: ASSVEGTAPGDTQY

v_call: TRBV10-3
cdr3_aa: AISELRGTNEQY

v_call: TRBV18
cdr3_aa: ASSPDRGGHPGKTEAF

v_call: TRBV5-6
cdr3_aa: ASSFYSPANYGYT

v_call: TRBV5-1
cdr3_aa: ASSLARSKNTGELF

v_call: TRBV18
cdr3_aa: ASSSGQSPNYGYT

v_call: TRBV5-1
cdr3_aa: ASSLGPSGLQETQY

v_call: TRBV6-6
cdr3_aa: ATGLNNQPQH

v_call: TRBV5-1
cdr3_aa: ASSLGRGAGREAKNIQY

v_call: TRBV5-4
cdr3_aa: ASSLGPGREQY

v_call: TRBV4-3
cdr3_aa: ASSQDLGFLTANNEQF

v_call: TRBV18
cdr3_aa: ASSFGTEIYYGYT

v_call: TRBV15
cdr3_aa: ATSRTDRGETEAF

v_call: TRBV27
cdr3_aa: ASSQPRDGARKTQY

v_call: TRBV27
cdr3_aa: ASSPDPRRKGYTEAF

v_call: TRBV4-3
cdr3_aa: ASSQTEGAGELF

v_call: TRBV28
cdr3_aa: ASSLPTSLTDTQY

v_call: TRBV15
cdr3_aa: ATSRDETGAF

v_call: TRBV11-1
cdr3_aa: ASSPPGIIPLAEQF